A selection of T cell receptor beta chains follows, all from one sample in a study of T cells after yellow fever vaccination. Via MiXCR, TCRdb re-called the 5' RACE reads, giving one row per CDR3 protein. The data hold 150,000 to 200,000 distinct CDR3 sequences, with roughly 11% observed a single time. The specimen comprised CD8+ T cells sorted from PBMCs, sampled 15 days after the yellow fever booster vaccination. The receptor set was obtained from a man in his late teens or twenties who received the YFV17D yellow fever vaccine. Both conserved end residues are part of each CDR3. A D gene is named only where the DNA matches it firmly. For some rows the clone size is stated as once, few or many, or as a class when expanded; others skip it.

j_call: TRBJ2-1; v_call: TRBV4-1; d_call: TRBD2; clone_size: .; cdr3_aa: CASSPIRTSGYNEQFF; cdr3_nt: TGCGCCAGCAGCCCCATTCGGACTAGCGGTTACAATGAGCAGTTCTTC
j_call: TRBJ2-3; v_call: TRBV7-9; d_call: .; clone_size: few; cdr3_aa: CASSFSAGTDTQYF; cdr3_nt: TGTGCCAGCAGCTTTTCCGCCGGGACAGATACGCAGTATTTT
j_call: TRBJ2-3; v_call: TRBV3-1; d_call: TRBD2; clone_size: few; cdr3_aa: CASSQVPAGRTDTQYF; cdr3_nt: TGTGCCAGCAGCCAAGTTCCAGCGGGGCGCACAGATACGCAGTATTTT
j_call: TRBJ1-6; v_call: TRBV27; d_call: .; clone_size: few; cdr3_aa: CASRPGHPNKLLHF; cdr3_nt: TGTGCCAGCAGACCGGGACACCCCAACAAGCTCCTCCACTTT
j_call: TRBJ2-2; v_call: TRBV15; d_call: .; clone_size: .; cdr3_aa: CATSRDWGDSLSGELFF; cdr3_nt: TGTGCCACCAGCAGAGATTGGGGGGACAGTCTGTCCGGGGAGCTGTTTTTT
j_call: TRBJ2-4; v_call: TRBV7-8; d_call: TRBD2; clone_size: .; cdr3_aa: CASSDTAGEAKNIQYF; cdr3_nt: TGTGCCAGCAGCGACACGGCGGGGGAAGCCAAAAACATTCAGTACTTC
j_call: TRBJ2-1; v_call: TRBV4-1; d_call: .; clone_size: few; cdr3_aa: CASSHRGYEQFF; cdr3_nt: TGCGCCAGCAGCCACAGGGGTTATGAGCAGTTCTTC
j_call: TRBJ2-4; v_call: TRBV6-6; d_call: .; clone_size: few; cdr3_aa: CASSARENIQYF; cdr3_nt: TGTGCCAGCAGCGCTCGTGAAAACATTCAGTACTTC
j_call: TRBJ2-3; v_call: TRBV4-1; d_call: .; clone_size: .; cdr3_aa: CASSQGSDGTDTQYF; cdr3_nt: TGCGCCAGCAGCCAAGGCTCGGATGGCACAGATACGCAGTATTTT
j_call: TRBJ1-2; v_call: TRBV6-6; d_call: TRBD1; clone_size: .; cdr3_aa: CASSPLLQGTHGYTF; cdr3_nt: TGTGCCAGCAGTCCCCTCTTACAGGGGACTCATGGCTACACCTTC
j_call: TRBJ1-2; v_call: TRBV13; d_call: .; clone_size: .; cdr3_aa: CASSESNDGYTF; cdr3_nt: TGTGCCAGCAGCGAAAGTAACGATGGCTACACCTTC
j_call: TRBJ2-5; v_call: TRBV14; d_call: .; clone_size: few; cdr3_aa: CASSPERQVRETQYF; cdr3_nt: TGTGCCAGCAGCCCCGAAAGACAGGTTCGAGAGACCCAGTACTTC
j_call: TRBJ2-1; v_call: TRBV27; d_call: TRBD2; clone_size: few; cdr3_aa: CASSRPRSGAYNEQFF; cdr3_nt: TGTGCCAGCAGTCGCCCCCGGAGCGGGGCCTACAATGAGCAGTTCTTC
j_call: TRBJ2-2; v_call: TRBV4-3; d_call: TRBD1; clone_size: many; cdr3_aa: CASGDRNTGELFF; cdr3_nt: TGCGCCAGCGGGGACAGAAACACCGGGGAGCTGTTTTTT
j_call: TRBJ2-4; v_call: TRBV6-1; d_call: TRBD2; clone_size: few; cdr3_aa: CASTGLAGVNIAKNIQYF; cdr3_nt: TGTGCCAGCACCGGACTAGCGGGGGTCAATATAGCCAAAAACATTCAGTACTTC
j_call: TRBJ1-1; v_call: TRBV5-4; d_call: TRBD1; clone_size: many; cdr3_aa: CAVQQGAAEAFF; cdr3_nt: TGTGCCGTTCAACAGGGGGCCGCTGAAGCTTTCTTT
j_call: TRBJ1-1; v_call: TRBV15; d_call: .; clone_size: few; cdr3_aa: CATSRTGNMNTEAFF; cdr3_nt: TGTGCCACCAGCAGAACAGGGAATATGAACACTGAAGCTTTCTTT
j_call: TRBJ1-1; v_call: TRBV21-1; d_call: .; clone_size: .; cdr3_aa: CASSKALVDESTEAFF; cdr3_nt: TGTGCCAGCAGCAAAGCGCTGGTGGACGAGAGCACTGAAGCTTTCTTT
j_call: TRBJ1-2; v_call: TRBV20-1; d_call: TRBD1; clone_size: few; cdr3_aa: CSATHIWADRVRTNYGYTF; cdr3_nt: TGCAGTGCTACCCACATTTGGGCGGACAGGGTGAGGACTAACTATGGCTACACCTTC
j_call: TRBJ2-3; v_call: TRBV4-3; d_call: TRBD1; clone_size: few; cdr3_aa: CASSQGTGRTDTQYF; cdr3_nt: TGCGCCAGCAGCCAAGGGACAGGGCGGACAGATACGCAGTATTTT
j_call: TRBJ2-6; v_call: TRBV7-9; d_call: .; clone_size: few; cdr3_aa: CASSLTAIPSDFPGANVLTF; cdr3_nt: TGTGCCAGCAGCTTAACGGCCATTCCGTCTGACTTCCCTGGGGCCAACGTCCTGACTTTC
j_call: TRBJ1-1; v_call: TRBV12-3/TRBV12-4; d_call: .; clone_size: many; cdr3_aa: CASMKIPMMEAFF; cdr3_nt: TGTGCCAGCATGAAAATCCCGATGATGGAAGCTTTCTTT
j_call: TRBJ2-1; v_call: TRBV7-3; d_call: .; clone_size: .; cdr3_aa: CASSFEWSNEQFF; cdr3_nt: TGTGCCAGCAGCTTCGAGTGGAGCAATGAGCAGTTCTTC
j_call: TRBJ1-2; v_call: TRBV7-9; d_call: .; clone_size: .; cdr3_aa: CASSSTGYYGYTF; cdr3_nt: TGTGCCAGCAGCTCGACAGGCTACTATGGCTACACCTTC
j_call: TRBJ2-1; v_call: TRBV7-9; d_call: .; clone_size: few; cdr3_aa: CASSPPPPETYNEQFF; cdr3_nt: TGTGCCAGCAGCCCTCCGCCCCCTGAAACTTACAATGAGCAGTTCTTC
j_call: TRBJ2-1; v_call: TRBV27; d_call: .; clone_size: few; cdr3_aa: CASMVAPGGLSNEQFF; cdr3_nt: TGTGCCAGCATGGTGGCTCCGGGGGGCCTCTCCAATGAGCAGTTCTTC
j_call: TRBJ2-7; v_call: TRBV7-8; d_call: TRBD1; clone_size: many; cdr3_aa: CASSLARDRVDEQYF; cdr3_nt: TGTGCCAGCAGCTTAGCTCGGGACAGGGTCGACGAGCAGTACTTC
j_call: TRBJ2-5; v_call: TRBV12-3/TRBV12-4; d_call: .; clone_size: .; cdr3_aa: CASSQGRTQYF; cdr3_nt: TGTGCCAGCAGTCAAGGACGGACCCAGTACTTC
j_call: TRBJ2-7; v_call: TRBV6-5; d_call: TRBD2; clone_size: few; cdr3_aa: CASRTGPSGVLEQYF; cdr3_nt: TGTGCCAGCAGAACGGGGCCTAGCGGGGTGTTGGAGCAGTACTTC
j_call: TRBJ2-3; v_call: TRBV7-6; d_call: TRBD2; clone_size: .; cdr3_aa: CASSLGLAGGLSTDTQYF; cdr3_nt: TGTGCCAGCAGCTTAGGCCTAGCGGGGGGACTTAGCACAGATACGCAGTATTTT
j_call: TRBJ1-2; v_call: TRBV7-9; d_call: .; clone_size: .; cdr3_aa: CASSLGDPGSYGYTF; cdr3_nt: TGTGCCAGCAGCTTGGGGGACCCGGGGAGCTATGGCTACACCTTC
j_call: TRBJ2-2; v_call: TRBV19; d_call: .; clone_size: few; cdr3_aa: CASTSRGASNTGELFF; cdr3_nt: TGTGCCAGTACCAGCAGAGGAGCGTCGAACACCGGGGAGCTGTTTTTT
j_call: TRBJ1-1; v_call: TRBV19; d_call: TRBD1; clone_size: few; cdr3_aa: CATERTGMLGDEAFF; cdr3_nt: TGTGCCACCGAGCGGACAGGGATGTTGGGAGATGAAGCTTTCTTT
j_call: TRBJ2-1; v_call: TRBV9; d_call: TRBD1; clone_size: many; cdr3_aa: CASTTGGATNEQFF; cdr3_nt: TGTGCCAGCACGACAGGGGGGGCTACCAATGAGCAGTTCTTC
j_call: TRBJ1-1; v_call: TRBV5-1; d_call: TRBD1; clone_size: .; cdr3_aa: CASSSNQGANEAFF; cdr3_nt: TGCGCCAGCAGCTCGAATCAGGGGGCGAATGAAGCTTTCTTT